This is a list of T cell receptor beta chains from one sample in a study of T cell responses to AZD1222 COVID-19 vaccine. Produced via immunoSEQ multiplex PCR; TCRdb's table is partial and in-frame only. The sample includes around 31,000 clones, about nine tenths seen only once; the top ten take 45%. Sequenced material: peripheral blood, taken on day 0 of AZD1222 vaccination. The receptors come from an adult in good health. Both conserved end residues are part of each CDR3. Fields, in order: CDR3 DNA, CDR3 protein, J gene, clone size, V gene, D gene. The D gene is left open where the match is weak. Clone sizes are given selectively: once, few, many, or a class where the clone is expanded.

TGTGCCAGCAGCTTGGCGGCTTCGGGGTTGGGAAACACTGAAGCTTTCTTT	CASSLAASGLGNTEAFF	TRBJ1-1	-	TRBV5-6	-
TGTGCCAGTAGCCTGAGGACTAGCCGGAACACCTACGAGCAGTACTTC	CASSLRTSRNTYEQYF	TRBJ2-7	-	TRBV19	TRBD2
TGTGCCACCAGTGGGGCAGGGCTCTTTAACTATGGCTACACCTTC	CATSGAGLFNYGYTF	TRBJ1-2	-	TRBV24-1	-
TGTGCCAGCAGCTTGGGAGACAGGGACTCACCCCTCCACTTT	CASSLGDRDSPLHF	TRBJ1-6	-	TRBV5-8	TRBD1
TGTGCCAGCACTGGGACTGGGGGGGTCACTGAAGCTTTCTTT	CASTGTGGVTEAFF	TRBJ1-1	once	TRBV2	-
TGTGCCAGCAGTTTGAGCGACAGGAGAGGACTTGGCTACACCTTC	CASSLSDRRGLGYTF	TRBJ1-2	-	TRBV27	-
TGTGCCAGCATGATGCGGGGGGGCCGCAATGAGCAGTTCTTC	CASMMRGGRNEQFF	TRBJ2-1	-	TRBV2	TRBD2
TGTGCCAGTAGCCTCAGGGGGCTTGGGGAGACCCAGTACTTC	CASSLRGLGETQYF	TRBJ2-5	-	TRBV19	TRBD1
TGTGCCAGCAGTTCCCAGGGGGGGCCCACAGATACGCAGTATTTT	CASSSQGGPTDTQYF	TRBJ2-3	-	TRBV6-2/TRBV6-3	-
TGTGCCAGCAGCTATGGAGGTGGGGGTGACTCTGGAAACACCATATATTTT	CASSYGGGGDSGNTIYF	TRBJ1-3	-	TRBV7-6	-
TGTGCCAGCAGCTCAGAAGGGGGCCTGAACACTGAAGCTTTCTTT	CASSSEGGLNTEAFF	TRBJ1-1	-	TRBV9	TRBD1
TGTGCCAGCAGCTTAGATGGCGGGCGCACAGATACGCAGTATTTT	CASSLDGGRTDTQYF	TRBJ2-3	-	TRBV7-2	-
TGCGCCAGCAGCTTGGGACAGGGGGCGCCTGGCTACACCTTC	CASSLGQGAPGYTF	TRBJ1-2	-	TRBV5-1	TRBD1
TGTGCCAGCAGCTTGGTACCAGGCCAGGGGGGCTACACCTTC	CASSLVPGQGGYTF	TRBJ1-2	-	TRBV5-5	-
TGTGCCAGCAGCGTAGCCCAGAAGAACACTGAAGCTTTCTTT	CASSVAQKNTEAFF	TRBJ1-1	-	TRBV9	-
TGTGCCAGCTCACCCACAGGGTCCTACGAGCAGTACTTC	CASSPTGSYEQYF	TRBJ2-7	-	TRBV18	-
TGTGCCACCAGCAGAGATAGAGGGGGAAGGTGGAATCAGCCCCAGCATTTT	CATSRDRGGRWNQPQHF	TRBJ1-5	-	TRBV15	-
TGTGCCAGTGCTGGGACAGCACAGTACTTC	CASAGTAQYF	TRBJ2-5	-	TRBV6-6	TRBD1
TGTGCCAGCAGATCCCGACTGAGCGGGGGAGATGAGCAGTTCTTC	CASRSRLSGGDEQFF	TRBJ2-1	-	TRBV7-2	TRBD2
TGCGCCAGCAGTCATGCGACAGGACCGAATCAGCCCCAGCATTTT	CASSHATGPNQPQHF	TRBJ1-5	-	TRBV10-2	-
TGTGCCAGCGGCCCGACAGGGGCTAGCAATCAGCCCCAGCATTTT	CASGPTGASNQPQHF	TRBJ1-5	-	TRBV6-6	TRBD1
TGCAGTGCTAGTAGGGCGGACAGGGGCAACTATGGCTACACCTTC	CSASRADRGNYGYTF	TRBJ1-2	once	TRBV20-1	TRBD1
TGTGCCAGCAGGACGGGGACAGGGACCTACAATGAGCAGTTCTTC	CASRTGTGTYNEQFF	TRBJ2-1	-	TRBV2	TRBD1
TGTGCCAGCAGCTCCATCCGTGGGGGTGCTGACTATGGCTACACCTTC	CASSSIRGGADYGYTF	TRBJ1-2	-	TRBV7-2	-
TGTGCCAGCAGCCCGGCTGCGGGACAGTCGCCCGGTGGCTACACCTTC	CASSPAAGQSPGGYTF	TRBJ1-2	-	TRBV5-6	TRBD1
TGTGCCAGCAGTCGAGGGGGCGCGGGGGGTGAAAAACTGTTTTTT	CASSRGGAGGEKLFF	TRBJ1-4	-	TRBV19	TRBD1
TGTGCCAGCAGCCGGACTAGCGGGCACACCGGGGAGCTGTTTTTT	CASSRTSGHTGELFF	TRBJ2-2	-	TRBV7-9	TRBD2
TGTGCCAGCAGCTTAGGACAGGGTCGGTATGGCTACACCTTC	CASSLGQGRYGYTF	TRBJ1-2	few	TRBV7-2	TRBD1
TGTGCCAGCACCCCCCGGTCTGACAGACCCACAGATACGCAGTATTTT	CASTPRSDRPTDTQYF	TRBJ2-3	-	TRBV27	-
TGTGCCAGCAGCTCCCCGGACAGGTTCCATGGCTACACCTTC	CASSSPDRFHGYTF	TRBJ1-2	-	TRBV5-4	TRBD1
TGTGCCAGCAGCCCTAAGACTACTGAGAGAGGCTACACCTTC	CASSPKTTERGYTF	TRBJ1-2	-	TRBV3-1/TRBV3-2	-
TGTGCCTGGAGCCCCGACAGGAACACTGAAGCTTTCTTT	CAWSPDRNTEAFF	TRBJ1-1	-	TRBV30	-